This TCR beta chain was captured by sequencing in a study of T-cell reconstitution after alpha-beta-depleted transplantation in children (dated by TCRdb to 2015 to 2016). Turning to the overall study: Using TCR repertoire profiling, the study quantitatively followed how T-cell immune reconstitution unfolded in children after TCRalphabeta/CD19-depleted allogeneic hematopoietic cell transplantation. The full study reports these points: Apparently early alphabetaT-cell count recovery about two months after transplant reportedly relied on only several hundred rapidly expanded clones derived from non-depleted graft cells. The high TCRbeta diversity at day 60 in some patients was ascribed to recipient T cells and intrathymic progenitors that had survived conditioning. Over the following months the frequencies of hyperexpanded clones went down, and after one year T-cell counts and TCRbeta diversity were mostly credited to newly produced T cells.

As regards this clonotype: The antigen it binds to is not known. No base quality information exists; no much larger clone differs at one position.

According to the study, the label for this sample's treatment or condition signals: allogeneic hematopoietic cell transplantation with graft depleted of TCRalphabeta T cells and CD19 B cells. TCRalphabeta/CD19-depleted allogeneic hematopoietic cell grafts were given to the transplant recipients, all of whom were children. Library preparation used PCR. Data came from an Illumina HiSeq 2500. To normalize quantification of the TCRbeta repertoire, the TCR libraries were built with molecular barcoding that relied on unique molecular identifiers. Clones were called with MiXCR by TCRdb after fastp trimmed the public reads at Q25, and only in-frame beta chains were retained. Rows are unified per CDR3 protein, each entry keeping the most common DNA and genes. This sample gives approximately 1,000,000 distinct CDR3 sequences in total; roughly 29% of them show up just once. Over 25% of the sample belongs to the ten largest clones.

CDR3 length: 16 amino acids, cysteine to phenylalanine. The sequence is cut down to CDR3 DNA, 48 bases in frame from base 1. The germline ends are 18 bases apart after V is trimmed by 6 bases and J by 0 bases. CDR1 and CDR2 (DFQATT, SNEGSKA) derive from the germline V gene (reference sequence). The chain was built from TRBV20-1 and TRBJ1-5; TRBD1 might be the D gene, on 5 matching bases. The sample consisted of PBMCs, mostly from graft donor cells, taken 360 days after TCRalphabeta/CD19-depleted stem cell transplant. The source is a boy less than two years old who had a stem cell transplant for SCID, so the T cells may come from the graft donor. The DNA sequence reads TGCAGTGCCAGATCCGGGGGTGCGTATAGCAATCAGCCCCAGCATTTT. Its protein reads: CSARSGGAYSNQPQHF.